These 6 T cell receptor beta chains share one sample of origin, sequenced in a study of glioma-infiltrating T cells after dendritic cell vaccination. Generated by immunoSEQ multiplex PCR, the TCRdb table keeps only in-frame clones and is missing some. The sample holds approximately 99,000 clones; around 80% are singletons and the top ten take roughly 5.5%. As for time point: after dendritic cell vaccination, including at tumor progression/relapse. The specimen comprised blood, sampled after dendritic cell vaccination. The receptors derive from a human donor with glioblastoma.

The chain couples TRBV18 to TRBJ1-1, with a tentative D call TRBD1 (5 bases). This CDR3 contains 16 residues. Germline V CDR1 and CDR2: KGHSH, LQKENI. The ends were cut back, 1 base at V and 0 bases at J, with 12 bases in the middle. The CDR3: CASSPRQGWVNTEAFF. CDR3 nucleotides: TGTGCCAGCTCACCACGTCAGGGATGGGTGAACACTGAAGCTTTCTTT.

This chain connects TRBV19 to TRBJ1-2, with no clear D. Trimming stripped 0 bases from V and 4 bases from J, with 12 bases between. The CDR3 has 15 amino acids. Germline CDR1 and CDR2: LNHDA and SQIVND (reference sequence). In DNA form, the CDR3 reads TGTGCCAGTAGTATAGATCGGAAGGGAGGCTATGGCTACACCTTC. Translation gives CASSIDRKGGYGYTF.

This chain uses TRBV6-5 with TRBJ2-7; D possibly corresponds to TRBD1 (5 bases). The germline V and J ends were trimmed by 2 bases and 3 bases, with 11 bases remaining between them. Germline V gene data show CDR1 as MNHEY and CDR2 as SVGAGI. The CDR3 runs to 14 residues. The CDR3 DNA follows: TGTGCCAGCAGTTACGGGCAGGGTGGCTACGAGCAGTACTTC. Translated: CASSYGQGGYEQYF.

The chain joins TRBV5-4 to TRBJ2-7, with D possibly TRBD2 on 7 matching bases. From germline, CDR1 is SGHNT and CDR2 YYREEE (reference sequence). The V end was cut by 0 bases, the J end by 2 bases, with 21 bases between. This CDR3 has 18 amino acids. CDR3 sequence reads: CASSLVGVLGGPAYEQYF. As DNA, the CDR3 is TGTGCCAGCAGCTTGGTGGGAGTTTTGGGGGGGCCCGCCTACGAGCAGTACTTC.

The V gene is TRBV5-6, the J gene TRBJ2-3; a possible D gene is TRBD2 (6 bases). The germline CDR1 and CDR2 sequences are SGHDT and YYEEEE. The CDR3 is 14 residues long. V lost 0 bases, J lost 1 base, and 6 bases lay in between. The CDR3 is CASSLGGGTDTQYF. CDR3 bases: TGTGCCAGCAGCTTGGGGGGGGGCACAGATACGCAGTATTTT.

The chain links TRBV7-2 to TRBJ2-5; 9 bases agree with TRBD2. The CDR3 extends over 14 amino acids. V shed 5 bases, J shed 5 bases, and the junction held 6 bases outside the gene matches. Germline-derived CDR1 and CDR2 are SGHTA and FQGNSA. CDR3 in amino acids: CASSIPSGAETQYF. The CDR3 DNA sequence: TGTGCCAGCAGCATCCCTAGCGGGGCGGAGACCCAGTACTTC.